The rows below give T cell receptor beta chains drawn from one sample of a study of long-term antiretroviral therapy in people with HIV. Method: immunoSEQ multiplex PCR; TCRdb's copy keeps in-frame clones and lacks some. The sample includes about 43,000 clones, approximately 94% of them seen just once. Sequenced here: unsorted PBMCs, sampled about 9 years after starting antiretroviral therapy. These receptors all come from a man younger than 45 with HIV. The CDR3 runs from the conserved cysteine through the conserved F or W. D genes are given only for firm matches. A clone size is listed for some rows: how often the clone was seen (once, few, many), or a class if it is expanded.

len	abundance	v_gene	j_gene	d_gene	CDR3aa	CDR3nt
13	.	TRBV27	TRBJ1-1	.	CASSRSVAQEAFF	TGTGCCAGCTCTAGGTCGGTTGCCCAGGAAGCTTTCTTT
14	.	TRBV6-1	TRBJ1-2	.	CASSEFGLGYGYTF	TGTGCCAGCAGTGAATTCGGTCTGGGCTACGGCTACACCTTC
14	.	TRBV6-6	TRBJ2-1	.	CASSYSSVYNEQFF	TGTGCCAGCAGTTACTCGTCTGTCTACAATGAGCAGTTCTTC
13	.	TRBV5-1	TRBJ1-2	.	CASSPPTTYGYTF	TGCGCCAGCAGCCCACCGACAACCTATGGCTACACCTTC
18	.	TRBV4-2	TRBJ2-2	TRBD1	CASSQDHPRQGVIGELFF	TGTGCCAGCAGCCAAGATCACCCTAGACAGGGGGTTATCGGGGAGCTGTTTTTT
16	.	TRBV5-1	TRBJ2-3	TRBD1	CASSFTGDEEPDSQYF	TGCGCCAGCAGCTTTACAGGGGACGAGGAACCAGACTCGCAGTATTTT
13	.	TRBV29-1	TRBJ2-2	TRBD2	CSVSRGEGGELFF	TGCAGCGTTTCGCGGGGGGAAGGAGGGGAGCTGTTTTTT
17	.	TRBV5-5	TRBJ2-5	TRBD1	CASSISPGQAKVETQYF	TGTGCCAGCAGCATCTCCCCGGGACAGGCGAAGGTAGAGACCCAGTACTTC
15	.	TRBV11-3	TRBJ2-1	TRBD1	CASSTGQAPYNEQFF	TGTGCCAGCAGCACGGGACAGGCCCCCTACAATGAGCAGTTCTTC
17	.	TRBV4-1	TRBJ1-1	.	CASSQDQVTELNTEAFF	TGCGCCAGCAGCCAAGATCAAGTAACCGAGCTGAACACTGAAGCTTTCTTT
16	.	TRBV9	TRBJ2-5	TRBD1	CASSPRTGSEEETQYF	TGTGCCAGCAGCCCAAGGACAGGGAGCGAGGAAGAGACCCAGTACTTC
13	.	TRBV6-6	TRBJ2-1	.	CASTWGLYNEQFF	TGTGCCAGCACTTGGGGGCTTTACAATGAGCAGTTCTTC
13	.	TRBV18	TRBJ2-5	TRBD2	CASSPGEGQTQYF	TGTGCCAGCTCTCCGGGGGAGGGACAGACCCAGTACTTC
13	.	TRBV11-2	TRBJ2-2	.	CASRPLRTGELFF	TGTGCCAGCAGACCCCTCCGCACCGGGGAGCTGTTTTTT
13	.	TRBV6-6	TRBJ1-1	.	CASSTDSFTEAFF	TGTGCCAGCAGCACGGACAGTTTCACTGAAGCTTTCTTT
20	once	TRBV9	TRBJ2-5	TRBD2	CASRPPPAILAGGLQETQYF	TGTGCCAGTAGACCACCCCCTGCGATTCTAGCGGGGGGATTACAAGAGACCCAGTACTTC
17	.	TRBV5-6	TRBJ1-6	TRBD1	CASSSGTLQGANSPLHF	TGTGCCAGCAGCTCGGGCACCTTACAGGGGGCGAATTCACCCCTCCACTTT
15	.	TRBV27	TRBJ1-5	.	CASSLLLNSNQPQHF	TGTGCCAGCAGTTTATTACTAAATAGCAATCAGCCCCAGCATTTT
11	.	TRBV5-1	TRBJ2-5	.	CARDSQETQYF	TGCGCCAGGGACAGCCAAGAGACCCAGTACTTC
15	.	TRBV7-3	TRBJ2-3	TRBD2	CASSWSGGHTDTQYF	TGTGCCAGCAGCTGGAGCGGGGGGCACACAGATACGCAGTATTTT
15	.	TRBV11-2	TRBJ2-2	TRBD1	CASSLQGAQTGELFF	TGTGCCAGCAGCTTACAGGGGGCGCAGACCGGGGAGCTGTTTTTT
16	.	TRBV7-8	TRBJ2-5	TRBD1	CASSFERQGAPGTQYF	TGTGCCAGCAGCTTCGAGCGTCAGGGGGCACCAGGGACCCAGTACTTC
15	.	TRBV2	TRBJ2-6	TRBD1	CASHRGLAGANVLTF	TGTGCCAGCCACAGGGGGCTCGCTGGGGCCAACGTCCTGACTTTC
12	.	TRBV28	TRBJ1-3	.	CASNPSGNTIYF	TGTGCCAGCAATCCCTCTGGAAACACCATATATTTT
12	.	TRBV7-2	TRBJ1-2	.	CASSLPTGGYTF	TGTGCCAGCAGCTTACCCACGGGGGGCTACACCTTC
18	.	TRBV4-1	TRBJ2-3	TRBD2	CASSLPYRASGGTDTQYF	TGCGCCAGCAGCCTTCCCTACCGAGCTAGCGGGGGGACCGATACGCAGTATTTT
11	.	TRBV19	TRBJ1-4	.	CASRRDEKLFF	TGTGCCAGTAGGCGTGATGAAAAACTGTTTTTT
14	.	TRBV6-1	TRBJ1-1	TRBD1	CAGETGTSFVEAFF	TGTGCCGGTGAGACAGGGACCTCCTTTGTTGAAGCTTTCTTT
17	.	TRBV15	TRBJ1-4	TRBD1	CATSRTTSGQGREKLFF	TGTGCCACCAGCAGAACTACCTCGGGACAGGGAAGAGAAAAACTGTTTTTT
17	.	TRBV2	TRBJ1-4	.	CASSDGAGSATNEKLFF	TGTGCCAGCAGTGACGGGGCAGGATCTGCAACTAATGAAAAACTGTTTTTT
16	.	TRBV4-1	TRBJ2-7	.	CASSQGYSLAGHEQYF	TGCGCCAGCAGCCAAGGATACTCCCTAGCAGGGCACGAGCAGTACTTC
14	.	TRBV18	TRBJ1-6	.	CASSPQGVDSPLHF	TGTGCCAGCTCACCACAGGGGGTGGATTCACCCCTCCACTTT
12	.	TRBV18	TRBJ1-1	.	CASSPPGMLAFF	TGTGCCAGCTCACCACCAGGGATGTTGGCTTTCTTT
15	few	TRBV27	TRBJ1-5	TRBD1	CASSLNRGERQPQHF	TGTGCCAGCAGTTTAAACAGGGGGGAGAGGCAGCCCCAGCATTTT